This TCR beta chain was sequenced in a study of blood T cells in healthy people across ages. It was with a sample-barcoded 5' primer and a J-beta primer mix that a second PCR of roughly 7 to 12 cycles was run. MiXCR was run by TCRdb on the 5' RACE reads, yielding one entry per CDR3 protein. The top ten clones hold 20% to 25% of a sample with some 550,000 distinct CDR3 sequences, more than 45% of them seen once. The sequenced material came from blood. The receptor comes from a man aged 80 or over in good health.

This CDR3 is CASSSRERTEAFF. DNA of the CDR3: TGCGCCAGCAGCTCGAGGGAGAGGACTGAAGCTTTCTTT. V and J are TRBV5-1 and TRBJ1-1; D is unclear. This CDR3 contains 13 residues. V gave up 3 bases and J gave up 5 bases, with 11 bases separating them. Germline V gene sequence: CDR1 SGHRS, CDR2 YFSETQ. Full variable domain (rest looked up from reference TRBV5-1 and TRBJ1-1): KAGVTQTPRYLIKTRGQQVTLSCSPISGHRSVSWYQQTPGQGLQFLFEYFSETQRNKGNFPGRFSGRQFSNSRSEMNVSTLELGDSALYLCASSSRERTEAFFGQGTRLTVV.